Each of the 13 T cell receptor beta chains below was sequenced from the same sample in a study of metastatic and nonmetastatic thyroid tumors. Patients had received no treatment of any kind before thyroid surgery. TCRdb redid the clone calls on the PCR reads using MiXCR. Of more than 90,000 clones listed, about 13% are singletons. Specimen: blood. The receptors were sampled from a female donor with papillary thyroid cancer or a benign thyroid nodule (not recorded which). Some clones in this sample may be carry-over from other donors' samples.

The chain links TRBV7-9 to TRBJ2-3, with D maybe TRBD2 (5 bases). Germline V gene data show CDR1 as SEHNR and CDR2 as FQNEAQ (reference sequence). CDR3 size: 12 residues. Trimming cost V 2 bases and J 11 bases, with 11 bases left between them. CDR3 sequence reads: CASSLRGGGQYF. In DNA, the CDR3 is TGTGCCAGCAGCTTACGAGGCGGAGGGCAGTATTTT.

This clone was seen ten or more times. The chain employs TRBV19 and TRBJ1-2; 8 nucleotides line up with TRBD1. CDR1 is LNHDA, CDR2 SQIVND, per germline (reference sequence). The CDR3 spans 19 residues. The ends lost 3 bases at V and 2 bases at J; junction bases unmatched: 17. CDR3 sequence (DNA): TGTGCCAGTAGTATTCTCGTGGACAGGGCTGTTAAGACCAACTATGGCTACACCTTC. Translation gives CASSILVDRAVKTNYGYTF.

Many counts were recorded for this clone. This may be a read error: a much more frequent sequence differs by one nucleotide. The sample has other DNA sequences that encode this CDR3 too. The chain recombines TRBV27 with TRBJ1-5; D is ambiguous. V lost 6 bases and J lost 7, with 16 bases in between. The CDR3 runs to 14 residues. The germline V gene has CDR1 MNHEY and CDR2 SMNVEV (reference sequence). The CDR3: CASRRHKASQPQHF. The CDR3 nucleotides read TGTGCCAGCAGACGACACAAGGCAAGCCAGCCCCAGCATTTT.

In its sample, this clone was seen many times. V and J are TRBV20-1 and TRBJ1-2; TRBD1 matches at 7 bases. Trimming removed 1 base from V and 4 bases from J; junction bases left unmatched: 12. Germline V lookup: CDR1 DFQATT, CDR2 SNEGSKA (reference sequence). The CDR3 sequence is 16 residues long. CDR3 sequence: CSARAPGGNLGYGYTF. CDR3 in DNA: TGCAGTGCTAGAGCCCCAGGGGGAAATTTGGGCTATGGCTACACCTTC.

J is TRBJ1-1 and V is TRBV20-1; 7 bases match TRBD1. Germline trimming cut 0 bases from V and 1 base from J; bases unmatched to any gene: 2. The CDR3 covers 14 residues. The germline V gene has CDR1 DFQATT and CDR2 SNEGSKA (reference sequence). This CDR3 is CSARDNRGNTEAFF. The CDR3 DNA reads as TGCAGTGCTAGAGATAACAGGGGGAACACTGAAGCTTTCTTT.

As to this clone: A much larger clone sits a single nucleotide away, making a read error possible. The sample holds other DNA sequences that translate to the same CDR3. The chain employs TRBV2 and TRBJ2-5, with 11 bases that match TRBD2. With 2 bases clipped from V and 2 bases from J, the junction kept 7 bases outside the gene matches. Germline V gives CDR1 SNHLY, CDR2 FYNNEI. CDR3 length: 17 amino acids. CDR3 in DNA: TGTGCCAGCAGTGAAATTGGTCTAGCGGGAGGACAAGAGACCCAGTACTTC. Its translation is CASSEIGLAGGQETQYF.

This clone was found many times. CDR3 amino acids: CASRDTGGNPYEQYF. CDR3 nucleotide sequence: TGTGCCAGCAGGGATACAGGGGGCAACCCGTACGAGCAGTACTTC. The genes are TRBV6-4 and TRBJ2-7; 9 bases match TRBD1. Germline CDR1 and CDR2: MRHNA and SNTAGT. Trimming removed 6 bases from V and 4 bases from J; junction bases left unmatched: 10. The length of the CDR3 is 15 residues.

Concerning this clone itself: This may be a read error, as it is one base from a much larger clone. The CDR3 region has the DNA TGTGCCAGCAGCTTTGGAAGCTATAATTCACCCCTCCGCTTT. This sequence encodes CASSFGSYNSPLRF. This sequence joins TRBV5-8 and TRBJ1-6; D is unresolved. CDR3 size: 14 residues. CDR1 is SGHTS and CDR2 is YDEGEE in the germline V gene.

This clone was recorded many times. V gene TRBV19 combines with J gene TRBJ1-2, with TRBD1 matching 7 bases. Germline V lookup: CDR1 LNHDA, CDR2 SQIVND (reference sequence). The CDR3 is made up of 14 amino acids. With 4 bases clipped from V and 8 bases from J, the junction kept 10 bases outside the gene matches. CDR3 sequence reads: CASSKGQRTGGYTF. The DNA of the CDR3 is TGTGCCAGTAGTAAGGGACAGCGAACGGGGGGCTACACCTTC.

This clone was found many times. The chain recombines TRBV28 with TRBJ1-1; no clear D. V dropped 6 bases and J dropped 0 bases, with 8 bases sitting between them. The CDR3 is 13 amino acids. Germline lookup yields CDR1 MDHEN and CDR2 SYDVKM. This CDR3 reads CASRSPLNTEAFF. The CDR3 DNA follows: TGTGCCAGCAGGTCTCCCCTGAACACTGAAGCTTTCTTT.

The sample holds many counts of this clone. The CDR3 bases are TGTGCCAGCAGTTCCGGAAACAGGGGGCGAGAAGATGGCTACACCTTC. Residues: CASSSGNRGREDGYTF. The rearrangement links TRBV28 to TRBJ1-2, with 9 nucleotides matching TRBD1. The V segment lost 4 bases and the J segment 6 bases; nucleotides outside the gene matches: 12. This CDR3 is built from 16 residues. Germline V gene sequence: CDR1 MDHEN, CDR2 SYDVKM.

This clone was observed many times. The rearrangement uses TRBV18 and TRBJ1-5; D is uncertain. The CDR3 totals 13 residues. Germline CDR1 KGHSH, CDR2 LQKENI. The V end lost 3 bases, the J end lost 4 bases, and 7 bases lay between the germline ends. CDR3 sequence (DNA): TGTGCCAGCTCACCGAGCGGAAATCAGCCCCAGCATTTT. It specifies CASSPSGNQPQHF.

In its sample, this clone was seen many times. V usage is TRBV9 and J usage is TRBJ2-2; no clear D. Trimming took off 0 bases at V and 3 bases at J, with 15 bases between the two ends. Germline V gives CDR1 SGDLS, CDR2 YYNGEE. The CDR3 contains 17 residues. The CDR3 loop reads CASSVGLIGSDTGELFF. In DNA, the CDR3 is TGTGCCAGCAGCGTAGGGCTGATCGGCTCTGACACCGGGGAGCTGTTTTTT.